These 26 T cell receptor beta chains were all obtained from the same sample, sequenced in a study of spatial heterogeneity in lung cancer. What these receptors recognize is not known. Each CDR3 protein gets one entry after TCRdb re-called the 5' RACE reads with MiXCR. This table holds some 2,900 distinct CDR3 sequences, 5.5% to 8% found once. Noted time point: sample taken at primary tumor resection. The study, taken as a whole, reports: Mutation tallies in tumors tracked expanded intratumoral alpha and beta TCR counts.

The sample consisted of lung tumor tissue, taken at surgery. These receptors came from a female donor with early-stage non-small cell lung cancer.

This clonotype showed up many times. The chain combines TRBV4-1 with TRBJ1-4, with unresolved D. Germline-derived CDR1 and CDR2 are MGHRA and YSYEKL. Trimming stripped 4 bases from V and 0 bases from J, with 12 bases between. The CDR3 totals 16 residues. CDR3 DNA: TGCGCCAGCAGCCCAACCGGCACAGCAACTAATGAAAAACTGTTTTTT. Its translation: CASSPTGTATNEKLFF.

The V and J genes are TRBV28 and TRBJ2-7; D call uncertain. This CDR3 contains 12 residues. Germline V gives CDR1 MDHEN, CDR2 SYDVKM. Trimming removed 6 bases at V and 0 bases at J, with 6 bases between. Here the CDR3 DNA reads TGTGCCAGCAGGGGCGACTCCTACGAGCAGTACTTC. Amino acids: CASRGDSYEQYF.

This clonotype is medium-sized in the sample. The chain links TRBV20-1 to TRBJ1-2; a weak D match, TRBD1 (6 bases). This CDR3 has 14 amino acids. V was trimmed by 6 bases and J by 4 bases, leaving 18 bases between them. CDR1 and CDR2 from the germline V gene are DFQATT and SNEGSKA (reference sequence). The CDR3 here is CSATGTTTGYGYTF. The CDR3 DNA follows: TGCAGTGCAACCGGGACAACCACGGGCTATGGCTACACCTTC.

In its sample, this clonotype is medium-sized. This chain connects TRBV6-5 to TRBJ1-3, with D hard to call. Deletions cut 0 bases from V and 4 bases from J, with 4 bases between. Germline V gene sequence: CDR1 MNHEY, CDR2 SVGAGI. CDR3 length: 13 amino acids. Here the CDR3 reads CASSYSRGNTIYF. CDR3 in DNA: TGTGCCAGCAGTTACTCGAGGGGAAACACCATATATTTT.

This clonotype is labeled medium-sized. The chain recombines TRBV20-1 with TRBJ2-1; the D gene is possibly TRBD2 (7 bases). Trimming stripped 7 bases from V and 1 base from J, with 20 bases between. The germline V gene has CDR1 DFQATT and CDR2 SNEGSKA (reference sequence). This CDR3 contains 16 residues. DNA for the CDR3: TGCAGTGTTCCCCCTTATGCGGGGGCTTCCTACAATGAGCAGTTCTTC. Translating it yields CSVPPYAGASYNEQFF.

This clonotype counts as medium-sized. The chain employs TRBV7-9 and TRBJ1-2, with D possibly being TRBD1 (5 bases). The V gene lost 4 bases and the J gene lost 3 bases, with 18 bases spanning the gap. The CDR3 totals 16 residues. The V gene's germline CDR1 is SEHNR and CDR2 FQNEAQ (reference sequence). The CDR3 protein is CASSSRDRPTDYGYTF. CDR3 nucleotide sequence: TGTGCCAGCAGCTCGAGGGACCGTCCGACAGACTATGGCTACACCTTC. Filled out from reference TRBV7-9 and TRBJ1-2, the complete variable domain reads DTGVSQNPRHKITKRGQNVTFRCDPISEHNRLYWYRQTLGQGPEFLTYFQNEAQLEKSRLLSDRFSAERPKGSFSTLEIQRTEQGDSAMYLCASSSRDRPTDYGYTFGSGTRLTVV.

Ten or more counts support this clonotype. Here the CDR3 reads CSAFGETQYF. The CDR3 DNA sequence: TGCAGCGCTTTCGGGGAGACCCAGTACTTC. V and J are TRBV29-1 and TRBJ2-5; D gene uncertain. CDR1 is SQVTM and CDR2 is ANQGSEA in the germline V gene. The ends were cut back, 7 bases at V and 5 bases at J, with 8 bases in the middle. This CDR3 has 10 residues.

By its share, this clonotype is medium-sized. V is TRBV14 and J is TRBJ2-1, with TRBD1 matching over 8 bases. This CDR3 has 15 residues. The V segment lost 4 bases and the J segment 1 base; nucleotides outside the gene matches: 3. Germline values: CDR1 SGHDN, CDR2 FVKESK. The CDR3 DNA reads TGTGCCAGCAGCCCCGACAGGGGTTCCTACAATGAGCAGTTCTTC. Translation: CASSPDRGSYNEQFF.

This clonotype has just a few counts. At one end the junction does not follow the germline gene, possibly because of a read error. The CDR3 sequence is CASRGPGDTQYF. In nucleotides, the CDR3 is TGTGCAAGCAGGGGGCCGGGAGATACGCAGTATTTT. The genes are TRBV27 and TRBJ2-3; 8 bases fit TRBD1. This CDR3 spans 12 amino acids. The V gene's germline CDR1 is MNHEY and CDR2 SMNVEV (reference sequence).

This clonotype is labeled as medium-sized. The CDR3 protein is CSARGETGANVLTF. Here the CDR3 DNA reads TGCAGTGCTAGAGGGGAGACTGGGGCCAACGTCCTGACTTTC. The chain joins TRBV20-1 to TRBJ2-6; TRBD2 might be the D (5 bases). The germline V and J ends were trimmed by 1 base and 2 bases, with 6 bases remaining between them. The CDR3 has 14 amino acids. Germline lookup yields CDR1 DFQATT and CDR2 SNEGSKA (reference sequence).

In its sample, this clonotype is medium-sized. The J gene is TRBJ2-2, the V gene TRBV9; TRBD2 matches 14 bases. Germline CDR1 SGDLS, CDR2 YYNGEE. The CDR3 consists of 16 residues. Germline trimming cut 4 bases from V and 6 bases from J; bases unmatched to any gene: 5. CDR3 protein: CASSPGLAGGAGELFF. CDR3 DNA: TGTGCCAGCAGCCCCGGACTAGCGGGGGGAGCCGGGGAGCTGTTTTTT.

This clonotype is labeled medium-sized. The chain has TRBV6-6 and TRBJ2-1; 7 bases are a match to TRBD2. Germline V gene lookup returns CDR1 MNHNY and CDR2 SVGAGI (reference sequence). The CDR3 runs to 17 residues. With V trimmed by 8 bases and J by 2 bases, 15 bases remained unmatched. CDR3 coding DNA: TGTGCCAGCCTCTGGGGGAGGGGAGCGGGGACCTACAATGAGCAGTTCTTC. Its translation: CASLWGRGAGTYNEQFF.

By share, this clonotype ranks as medium-sized. The rearrangement uses TRBV3-2 and TRBJ2-3; the table's D call TRBD1 went unverified against the DNA. TRBV3-2 is recorded as a pseudogene. The CDR3 has 21 amino acids. The CDR3 bases are TGTGCCAGCAGCCAAGGAAGAAATGGGACAGGTCAACCGGGAAGCACAGATACGCAGTATTTT. Its protein is CASSQGRNGTGQPGSTDTQYF.

Judged by abundance, this clonotype is medium-sized. This chain uses TRBV27 with TRBJ1-1, with D uncertain. Germline CDR1 MNHEY, CDR2 SMNVEV (reference sequence). CDR3 length: 11 amino acids. With 7 bases removed from V and 4 bases from J, the gap between germline ends came to 7 bases. This chain's CDR3 is CASIGRTEAFF. The CDR3 region has the DNA TGTGCCAGCATAGGGCGCACTGAAGCTTTCTTT.

This clonotype was detected many times. This chain connects TRBV7-3 to TRBJ1-6, with TRBD1 identical over 12 bases. Germline CDR1 SGHTA, CDR2 FQGTGA. The CDR3 extends over 15 amino acids. V lost 2 bases and J lost 14; bases outside the gene matches: 7. CDR3 protein: CASSLLGQGASTLHF. The CDR3 coding sequence is TGTGCCAGCAGCTTATTGGGACAGGGGGCAAGCACCCTCCACTTT.

Sample share makes this clonotype medium-sized. This chain uses TRBV25-1 with TRBJ1-6; 9 bases match TRBD1. CDR3 length equals 13 residues. Germline V lookup: CDR1 MGHDK, CDR2 SYGVNS. Trimming removed 6 bases from V and 10 bases from J; junction bases left unmatched: 4. In DNA form, the CDR3 reads TGTGCCAGCAGGCAGGGGACAGGGTCACCCCTCCACTTT. As protein: CASRQGTGSPLHF.

This clonotype is medium-sized within its sample. The V and J genes are TRBV19 and TRBJ2-6; D is uncertain. Germline V gene lookup returns CDR1 LNHDA and CDR2 SQIVND (reference sequence). The CDR3 covers 13 residues. The V gene lost 9 bases and the J gene lost 2 bases, with 8 bases spanning the gap. The CDR3 coding sequence is TGTGCCAGCCGGGTAGCTGGGGCCAACGTCCTGACTTTC. It yields the protein CASRVAGANVLTF.

The genes are TRBV7-2 and TRBJ2-1; possibly TRBD1 for D (5 bases). V lost 0 bases and J 6 bases, leaving 15 bases between the germline ends. This CDR3 has 16 amino acids. The germline V gene has CDR1 SGHTA and CDR2 FQGNSA. CDR3 in amino acids: CASSLAQGSFVNEQFF. As DNA, the CDR3 is TGTGCCAGCAGCTTAGCGCAGGGTTCCTTCGTCAATGAGCAGTTCTTC.

This clonotype qualifies as medium-sized. The chain is built from TRBV5-1 and TRBJ2-3; weak D call: TRBD2 (5 bases). The CDR3 length is 13 residues. Trimming left V 0 bases short and J 4 bases short, with 6 bases between. Looked up from germline, CDR1 is SGHRS and CDR2 is YFSETQ. CDR3 DNA: TGCGCCAGCAGCTTGGCCGGGGCAGATACGCAGTATTTT. It specifies CASSLAGADTQYF.

This clonotype is classed as medium-sized (0.01 to 0.1%). This chain links TRBV9 with TRBJ2-2; no reliable D call. The ends were cut back, 0 bases at V and 4 bases at J, with 4 bases in the middle. The CDR3 loop spans 13 amino acids. The germline V gene encodes CDR1 SGDLS and CDR2 YYNGEE. The CDR3 loop is CASSVEGTGELFF. The CDR3 DNA sequence: TGTGCCAGCAGCGTAGAGGGCACCGGGGAGCTGTTTTTT.

This clonotype qualifies as medium-sized (0.01 to 0.1%). The rearrangement uses TRBV4-3 and TRBJ2-5; no definite D call. CDR3 length: 15 amino acids. V was shortened by 0 bases and J by 2 bases, with 10 bases between the two germline ends. CDR1 and CDR2 from the germline V gene are LGHNA and YSLEER. CDR3 sequence: CASSQDWAGQETQYF. The CDR3 region has the DNA TGCGCCAGCAGCCAAGATTGGGCAGGACAAGAGACCCAGTACTTC.

This clonotype appeared a few times. The rearrangement uses TRBV12-3 or TRBV12-4 and TRBJ1-5; TRBD1 aligns across 8 bases. The CDR3 length is 16 residues. J was trimmed by 2 bases and V by 5 bases; bases with no gene match: 8. This CDR3 reads CASSPQGAGGNQPQHF. In DNA form, the CDR3 reads TGTGCCAGCAGTCCCCAGGGGGCCGGAGGCAATCAGCCCCAGCATTTT.

This clonotype is deemed large. This chain uses TRBV11-2 with TRBJ2-1; 12 nucleotides agree with TRBD1. This CDR3 region has 16 residues. Germline V gives CDR1 SGHAT, CDR2 FQNNGV. Unmatched junction bases numbered 5, after V lost 0 bases and J lost 8 bases. This CDR3 reads CASSLDLGQGAHEQFF. Here the CDR3 DNA reads TGTGCCAGCAGCTTAGATCTGGGACAGGGGGCGCATGAGCAGTTCTTC. Full variable domain (rest looked up from reference TRBV11-2 and TRBJ2-1): EAGVAQSPRYKIIEKRQSVAFWCNPISGHATLYWYQQILGQGPKLLIQFQNNGVVDDSQLPKDRFSAERLKGVDSTLKIQPAKLEDSAVYLCASSLDLGQGAHEQFFGPGTRLTVL.

This clonotype is medium-sized by share. The chain is built from TRBV10-3 and TRBJ1-4; D is possibly TRBD1 (5 bases). Trimming shortened V by 3 bases and J by 8 bases, and 7 bases separated the two germline ends. Germline values: CDR1 ENHRY, CDR2 SYGVKD. The CDR3 has 12 amino acids. The CDR3 nucleotides are TGTGCCATCAGTGACAGGGACGAAAAACTGTTTTTT. Translation gives CAISDRDEKLFF.

This clonotype counts as medium-sized. The chain joins TRBV19 to TRBJ2-2; 9 bases map to TRBD1. The CDR3 runs to 17 residues. CDR1 and CDR2 (germline): LNHDA, SQIVND (reference sequence). V lost 3 bases, J lost 6 bases, and 11 bases stayed unmatched. CDR3 DNA sequence: TGTGCCAGTAGTATTAGAGGCGGGACAGGGTCCTCCGGGGAGCTGTTTTTT. It codes for CASSIRGGTGSSGELFF.

In its sample, this clonotype is medium-sized. CDR3 bases: TGTGCCAGCAGCTTAGCTACAGGGACTGCAACTAATGAAAAACTGTTTTTT. This sequence encodes CASSLATGTATNEKLFF. The V gene is TRBV11-2, the J gene TRBJ1-4, with D tentatively TRBD1 (6 bases). In germline, CDR1 is SGHAT, CDR2 FQNNGV. This CDR3 region has 17 residues. V shed 1 base and J shed 0 bases, with 12 bases lying between them.